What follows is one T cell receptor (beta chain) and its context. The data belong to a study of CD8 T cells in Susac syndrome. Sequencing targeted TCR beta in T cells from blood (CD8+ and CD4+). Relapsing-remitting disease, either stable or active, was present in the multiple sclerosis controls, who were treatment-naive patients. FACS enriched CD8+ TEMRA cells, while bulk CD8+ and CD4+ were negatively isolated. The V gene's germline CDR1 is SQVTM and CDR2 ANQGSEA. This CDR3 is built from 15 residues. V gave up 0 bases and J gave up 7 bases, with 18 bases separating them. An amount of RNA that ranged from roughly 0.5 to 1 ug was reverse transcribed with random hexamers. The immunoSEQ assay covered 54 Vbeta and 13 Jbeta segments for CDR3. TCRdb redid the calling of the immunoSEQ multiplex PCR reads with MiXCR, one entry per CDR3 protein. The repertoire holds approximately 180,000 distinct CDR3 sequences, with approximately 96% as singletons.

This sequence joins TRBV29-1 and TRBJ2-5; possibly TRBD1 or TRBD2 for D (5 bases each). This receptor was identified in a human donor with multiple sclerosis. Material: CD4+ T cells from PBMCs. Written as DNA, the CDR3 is TGCAGCGTTGAAGAATCCGGGACGGAAGGTGGGACCCAGTACTTC. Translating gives CSVEESGTEGGTQYF. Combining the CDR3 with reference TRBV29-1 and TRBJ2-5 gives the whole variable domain SAVISQKPSRDICQRGTSLTIQCQVDSQVTMMFWYRQQPGQSLTLIATANQGSEATYESGFVIDKFPISRPNLTFSTLTVSNMSPEDSSIYLCSVEESGTEGGTQYFGPGTRLLVL.